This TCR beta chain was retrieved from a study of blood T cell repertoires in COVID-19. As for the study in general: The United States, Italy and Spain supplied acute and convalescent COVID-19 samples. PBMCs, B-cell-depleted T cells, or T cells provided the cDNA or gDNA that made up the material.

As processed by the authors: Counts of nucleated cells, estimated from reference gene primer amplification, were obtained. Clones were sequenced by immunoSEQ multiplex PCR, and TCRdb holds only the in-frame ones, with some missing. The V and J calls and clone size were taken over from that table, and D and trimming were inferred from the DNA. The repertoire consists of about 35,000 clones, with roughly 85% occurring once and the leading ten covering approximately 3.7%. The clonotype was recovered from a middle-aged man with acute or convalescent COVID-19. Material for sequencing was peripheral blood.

The CDR3 coding sequence is TGTGCCAGCAGCTCATTGGACAGGGAGGGCATTCAGTACTTC. Its protein product is CASSSLDREGIQYF. The rearrangement uses TRBV7-3 and TRBJ2-4; a weak D match, TRBD1 (8 bases). Germline CDR1 is SGHTA and CDR2 is FQGTGA. Trimming removed 4 bases at V and 9 bases at J, with 16 bases between. CDR3 size: 14 residues.